Below are 27 T cell receptor beta chains sequenced from a single sample in a study of graft-versus-host responses after intestinal transplantation (dated by TCRdb to the early 2020s). The time point label for this specimen denotes: cells obtained before transplantation from donor or recipient. These receptors have no known antigen. Receptor libraries were prepared by the immunoSEQ multiplex PCR assay. The immuneACCESS repertoire file appears here via TCRdb, limited to in-frame rearrangements. These files lack a portion of the clones; in checked studies, under half of the deficit traces to unresolved V genes, and the cause of the others is not known. This sample is represented by 130,000 to 150,000 clones; approximately 91% of them were singletons. The ten largest clones represent 0.19% of the sample. Sequencing was performed on unstimulated CD4+ T cells sorted from spleen or lymph node cells, taken before intestinal transplant. The receptor source for this set is a human donor who received an intestinal transplant.

The rearrangement joins TRBV28 to TRBJ1-2; D possibly corresponds to TRBD1 (5 bases). V was clipped by 6 bases and J by 4 bases, with 15 bases between them. The CDR3 spans 14 residues. CDR1 MDHEN and CDR2 SYDVKM come from the germline V gene. The CDR3 DNA reads as TGTGCCAGCAGCTGGCCGGGACGGACCTATGGCTACACCTTC. It codes for CASSWPGRTYGYTF.

The CDR3 is CASSLEVRGTPSSYEQYF. The CDR3 DNA is TGTGCCAGCAGCTTAGAAGTGCGTGGGACCCCCAGCTCCTACGAGCAGTACTTC. The rearrangement joins TRBV7-8 to TRBJ2-7; D could derive from TRBD1 or TRBD2 (5 bases each). V gave up 1 base and J gave up 0 bases, with 19 bases separating them. Germline V gives CDR1 SGHVS, CDR2 FQNEAQ. The CDR3 totals 18 residues.

This clone came up once. V and J are TRBV6-5 and TRBJ2-1, with 7 nucleotides matching TRBD2. V dropped 8 bases and J dropped 8; count of bases not matched to a gene: 6. CDR1 is MNHEY and CDR2 is SVGAGI in the germline V gene. This CDR3 is 12 amino acids long. The CDR3 DNA is TGTGCCAGCCGGAGCGGGGCCGATGAGCAGTTCTTC. It yields the protein CASRSGADEQFF.

This clone was seen a single time. The CDR3 loop is CASENTDTQYF. CDR3 in DNA: TGTGCCAGCGAAAATACAGATACGCAGTATTTT. The rearrangement joins TRBV7-8 to TRBJ2-3; D is ambiguous. The germline V and J ends were trimmed by 8 bases and 3 bases, with 6 bases remaining between them. There are 11 residues in the CDR3. CDR1 SGHVS and CDR2 FQNEAQ come from the germline V gene. Supplemented by reference TRBV7-8 and TRBJ2-3, the full variable domain reads GAGVSQSPRYKVAKRGQDVALRCDPISGHVSLFWYQQALGQGPEFLTYFQNEAQLDKSGLPSDRFFAERPEGSVSTLKIQRTQQEDSAVYLCASENTDTQYFGPGTRLTVL.

This chain connects TRBV28 to TRBJ2-3, with D tentatively TRBD2 (6 bases). Trimming took 5 bases from V and 2 from J, leaving 23 bases between them. The germline CDR1 and CDR2 sequences are MDHEN and SYDVKM. The CDR3 spans 18 residues. CDR3 sequence: CASSTNLRDFRHTDTQYF. The CDR3 DNA is TGTGCCAGCAGTACAAACCTCCGGGACTTCAGGCACACAGATACGCAGTATTTT.

The V gene is TRBV7-2, the J gene TRBJ1-1, with D unresolved. Germline CDR1 SGHTA, CDR2 FQGNSA. V was clipped by 5 bases and J by 5 bases, with 18 bases between them. The CDR3 runs 15 residues. The CDR3 coding sequence is TGTGCCAGCAGCCCAGAGGGCCGGAGTCGAACTGAAGCTTTCTTT. It specifies CASSPEGRSRTEAFF.

The chain combines TRBV15 with TRBJ1-6; D might be TRBD1 (6 bases). Trimming took 5 bases from V and 3 from J, leaving 11 bases between them. Germline lookup yields CDR1 LNHNV and CDR2 YYDKDF (reference sequence). CDR3 length: 15 residues. The DNA of the CDR3 is TGTGCCACCAGCTTAGGGGGTGTCTATAATTCACCCCTCCACTTT. Translation: CATSLGGVYNSPLHF.

The chain carries TRBV11-2 and TRBJ1-5; a possible D gene is TRBD1 (6 bases). The germline V gene has CDR1 SGHAT and CDR2 FQNNGV. Trimming took 5 bases from V and 0 from J, leaving 17 bases between them. This CDR3 region has 17 residues. In nucleotides, the CDR3 is TGTGCCAGCAGCACGGTCCCCAGGGGTTATAGCAATCAGCCCCAGCATTTT. As protein: CASSTVPRGYSNQPQHF.

This chain links TRBV7-8 with TRBJ2-7; 7 bases match TRBD1. CDR1 SGHVS and CDR2 FQNEAQ come from the germline V gene. CDR3 length: 15 residues. The V gene end was trimmed by 3 bases and the J gene end by 0 bases; junction bases not matched to a gene: 5. The DNA of the CDR3 is TGTGCCAGCAGCTTCGACAGGGTTTCCTCCTACGAGCAGTACTTC. Translating it yields CASSFDRVSSYEQYF.

This clone was found once. The chain carries TRBV6-5 and TRBJ2-7; D is possibly TRBD1 (7 bases). Germline V CDR1 and CDR2: MNHEY, SVGAGI. Trimming stripped 5 bases from V and 2 bases from J, with 13 bases between. This CDR3 has 14 residues. CDR3 nucleotide sequence: TGTGCCAGCAGTCCGGCAGGGGGGCCCTACGAGCAGTACTTC. Translation: CASSPAGGPYEQYF.

This rearrangement joins TRBV7-9 to TRBJ1-1, with D perhaps TRBD1 (6 bases). Germline-derived CDR1 and CDR2 are SEHNR and FQNEAQ (reference sequence). This CDR3 has 12 residues. Trimming stripped 9 bases from V and 3 bases from J, with 11 bases between. CDR3 sequence: CASTQGYTEAFF. CDR3 sequence (DNA): TGTGCCAGTACACAGGGCTACACTGAAGCTTTCTTT.

This chain uses TRBV6-6 with TRBJ2-2, with 9 bases aligning to TRBD2. With 6 bases clipped from V and 2 bases from J, the junction kept 7 bases outside the gene matches. This CDR3 has 16 amino acids. The germline V gene has CDR1 MNHNY and CDR2 SVGAGI (reference sequence). CDR3 bases: TGTGCCAGCAGACCCCCTAGCGGGACAAACACCGGGGAGCTGTTTTTT. Protein sequence: CASRPPSGTNTGELFF.

The chain links TRBV2 to TRBJ2-2; D might be TRBD2 (6 bases). Germline assignment: CDR1 SNHLY and CDR2 FYNNEI. CDR3 length equals 15 residues. Trimming took off 5 bases at V and 5 bases at J, with 15 bases between the two ends. CDR3 in amino acids: CASSLTRLTTGELFF. The CDR3 DNA sequence: TGTGCCAGCAGTCTGACTAGGTTGACGACCGGGGAGCTGTTTTTT.

V is TRBV5-1 and J is TRBJ2-7, with 7 positions matching TRBD1. V lost 3 bases, J lost 4 bases, and 7 bases stayed unmatched. The length of the CDR3 is 14 residues. Germline V lookup: CDR1 SGHRS, CDR2 YFSETQ. CDR3 residues: CASSSPGTAYEQYF. CDR3 in DNA: TGCGCCAGCAGCTCTCCCGGGACAGCTTACGAGCAGTACTTC.

The rearrangement links TRBV6-5 to TRBJ2-5; 8 bases are shared with TRBD1. The CDR3 is made up of 14 amino acids. Germline trimming cut 6 bases from V and 5 bases from J; bases unmatched to any gene: 8. Germline CDR1 is MNHEY and CDR2 is SVGAGI. The CDR3: CASSLQGDRETQYF. The CDR3 DNA sequence: TGTGCCAGCAGCCTTCAGGGGGACAGGGAGACCCAGTACTTC.

V is TRBV29-1 and J is TRBJ2-1; TRBD2 aligns across 11 bases. V dropped 7 bases and J dropped 4; count of bases not matched to a gene: 6. The CDR3 is made up of 14 amino acids. Germline CDR1 and CDR2: SQVTM and ANQGSEA. The CDR3 protein is CSAVAGGSYNEQFF. DNA of the CDR3: TGCAGCGCTGTAGCGGGGGGGTCGTACAATGAGCAGTTCTTC.

This chain connects TRBV28 to TRBJ2-2, with D unresolved. Trimming removed 2 bases from V and 3 bases from J, with 4 bases in between. Germline CDR1 MDHEN, CDR2 SYDVKM. The CDR3 has 13 amino acids. The CDR3 nucleotides are TGTGCCAGCAGTTTAGAGTACACCGGGGAGCTGTTTTTT. Translating gives CASSLEYTGELFF.

The chain employs TRBV4-1 and TRBJ2-1; 10 bases are shared with TRBD2. Germline V gene data show CDR1 as MGHRA and CDR2 as YSYEKL. The ends lost 0 bases at V and 3 bases at J; junction bases unmatched: 17. The CDR3 covers 21 residues. The CDR3 region is CASSQEVQLAGAPTIYNEQFF. The CDR3 bases are TGCGCCAGCAGCCAAGAAGTTCAGCTAGCGGGAGCCCCAACTATCTACAATGAGCAGTTCTTC.

The V call is TRBV7-3, the J call TRBJ1-2; D ambiguous. Germline V lookup: CDR1 SGHTA, CDR2 FQGTGA. Trimming removed 4 bases from V and 8 bases from J, with 14 bases in between. The CDR3 is made up of 13 amino acids. CDR3 nucleotides: TGTGCCAGCAGCTCCGGTGCCACGGGGGGCTACACCTTC. Translating it yields CASSSGATGGYTF.

The rearrangement uses TRBV7-2 and TRBJ1-2, with 9 bases lining up with TRBD1. Trimming removed 1 base from V and 8 bases from J; junction bases left unmatched: 8. CDR3 size: 15 residues. CDR1 SGHTA and CDR2 FQGNSA come from the germline V gene. CDR3 amino acids: CASSLGLQGARGYTF. The CDR3 bases are TGTGCCAGCAGCTTAGGGCTACAGGGGGCGCGAGGCTACACCTTC. The full variable domain, with the rest looked up from reference TRBV7-2 and TRBJ1-2, is GAGVSQSPSNKVTEKGKDVELRCDPISGHTALYWYRQSLGQGLEFLIYFQGNSAPDKSGLPSDRFSAERTGGSVSTLTIQRTQQEDSAVYLCASSLGLQGARGYTFGSGTRLTVV.

V usage is TRBV5-1 and J usage is TRBJ2-7; the D gene is possibly TRBD1 (7 bases). V lost 0 bases and J 2 bases, leaving 12 bases between the germline ends. Germline V lookup: CDR1 SGHRS, CDR2 YFSETQ. The CDR3 has 15 amino acids. The CDR3 nucleotides read TGCGCCAGCAGCTTGGAGGCGGGACAGACCTACGAGCAGTACTTC. Protein product: CASSLEAGQTYEQYF.

This clone was counted a single time. This CDR3 reads CASSLWLAGGSEQFF. CDR3 DNA sequence: TGTGCCAGCAGTTTATGGCTAGCGGGAGGGAGCGAGCAGTTCTTC. The rearrangement uses TRBV27 and TRBJ2-1; 12 bases line up with TRBD2. Losses at the gene ends were 1 base for V and 10 bases for J; bases not matched to a gene: 5. Per the germline V gene, CDR1 is MNHEY and CDR2 is SMNVEV (reference sequence). This CDR3 is 15 amino acids long.

The rearrangement uses TRBV5-8 and TRBJ2-5; D not certain. The CDR3 length is 12 residues. Per germline, CDR1 SGHTS and CDR2 YDEGEE. Trimming took off 1 base at V and 9 bases at J, with 10 bases between the two ends. The CDR3: CASSLRSLAQYF. In DNA, the CDR3 is TGTGCCAGCAGCTTGCGGTCGCTGGCCCAGTACTTC.

The V gene is TRBV25-1, the J gene TRBJ1-4; a possible D gene is TRBD1 (5 bases). The V end was cut by 7 bases, the J end by 8 bases, with 17 bases between. The CDR3 consists of 14 residues. Germline CDR1 is MGHDK and CDR2 is SYGVNS. The CDR3 region is CASNQGARMEKLFF. CDR3 in DNA: TGTGCCAGCAATCAGGGAGCACGGATGGAAAAACTGTTTTTT. Variable domain in full (rest from reference TRBV25-1 and TRBJ1-4): EADIYQTPRYLVIGTGKKITLECSQTMGHDKMYWYQQDPGMELHLIHYSYGVNSTEKGDLSSESTVSRIRTEHFPLTLESARPSHTSQYLCASNQGARMEKLFFGSGTQLSVL.

This chain connects TRBV2 to TRBJ1-1; tentatively, D is TRBD1 (5 bases). Germline-derived CDR1 and CDR2 are SNHLY and FYNNEI. The CDR3 spans 13 residues. Trimming pared 2 bases from V and 10 bases from J, leaving 14 bases between. For the CDR3, the DNA is TGTGCCAGCAGTGAACCCAGGGCGGGTTTAGCTTTCTTT. Amino acid sequence: CASSEPRAGLAFF. Full variable domain (rest looked up from reference TRBV2 and TRBJ1-1): EPEVTQTPSHQVTQMGQEVILRCVPISNHLYFYWYRQILGQKVEFLVSFYNNEISEKSEIFDDQFSVERPDGSNFTLKIRSTKLEDSAMYFCASSEPRAGLAFFGQGTRLTVV.

V and J are TRBV7-2 and TRBJ1-3; tentatively, D is TRBD1 (5 bases). CDR1 and CDR2 (germline): SGHTA, FQGNSA. Trimming took off 1 base at V and 4 bases at J, with 14 bases between the two ends. This CDR3 is 16 amino acids long. CDR3 protein: CASSLVVGAIGNTIYF. The CDR3 nucleotides are TGTGCCAGCAGCTTAGTGGTCGGGGCAATCGGAAACACCATATATTTT.

This CDR3 is CASSLERPTAGGYTF. CDR3 bases: TGCGCCAGCAGCTTGGAGAGGCCGACGGCTGGGGGCTACACCTTC. J is TRBJ1-2 and V is TRBV5-1, with D unresolved. CDR1 and CDR2 (germline): SGHRS, YFSETQ. Trimming removed 0 bases from V and 8 bases from J, with 17 bases in between. The CDR3 length is 15 residues.